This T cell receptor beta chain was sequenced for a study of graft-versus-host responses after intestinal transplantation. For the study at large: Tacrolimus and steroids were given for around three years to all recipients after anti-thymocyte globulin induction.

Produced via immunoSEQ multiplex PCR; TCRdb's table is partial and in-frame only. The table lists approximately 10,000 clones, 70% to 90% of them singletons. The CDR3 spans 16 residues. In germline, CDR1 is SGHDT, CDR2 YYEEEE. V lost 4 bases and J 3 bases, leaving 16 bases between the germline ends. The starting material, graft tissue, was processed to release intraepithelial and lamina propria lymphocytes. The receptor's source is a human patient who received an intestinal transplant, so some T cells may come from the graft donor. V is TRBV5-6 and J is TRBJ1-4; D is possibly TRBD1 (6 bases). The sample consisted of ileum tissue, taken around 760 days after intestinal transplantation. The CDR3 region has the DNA TGTGCCAGCAGCACCTACAGGGTCGTGGCTAATGAAAAACTGTTTTTT. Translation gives CASSTYRVVANEKLFF.